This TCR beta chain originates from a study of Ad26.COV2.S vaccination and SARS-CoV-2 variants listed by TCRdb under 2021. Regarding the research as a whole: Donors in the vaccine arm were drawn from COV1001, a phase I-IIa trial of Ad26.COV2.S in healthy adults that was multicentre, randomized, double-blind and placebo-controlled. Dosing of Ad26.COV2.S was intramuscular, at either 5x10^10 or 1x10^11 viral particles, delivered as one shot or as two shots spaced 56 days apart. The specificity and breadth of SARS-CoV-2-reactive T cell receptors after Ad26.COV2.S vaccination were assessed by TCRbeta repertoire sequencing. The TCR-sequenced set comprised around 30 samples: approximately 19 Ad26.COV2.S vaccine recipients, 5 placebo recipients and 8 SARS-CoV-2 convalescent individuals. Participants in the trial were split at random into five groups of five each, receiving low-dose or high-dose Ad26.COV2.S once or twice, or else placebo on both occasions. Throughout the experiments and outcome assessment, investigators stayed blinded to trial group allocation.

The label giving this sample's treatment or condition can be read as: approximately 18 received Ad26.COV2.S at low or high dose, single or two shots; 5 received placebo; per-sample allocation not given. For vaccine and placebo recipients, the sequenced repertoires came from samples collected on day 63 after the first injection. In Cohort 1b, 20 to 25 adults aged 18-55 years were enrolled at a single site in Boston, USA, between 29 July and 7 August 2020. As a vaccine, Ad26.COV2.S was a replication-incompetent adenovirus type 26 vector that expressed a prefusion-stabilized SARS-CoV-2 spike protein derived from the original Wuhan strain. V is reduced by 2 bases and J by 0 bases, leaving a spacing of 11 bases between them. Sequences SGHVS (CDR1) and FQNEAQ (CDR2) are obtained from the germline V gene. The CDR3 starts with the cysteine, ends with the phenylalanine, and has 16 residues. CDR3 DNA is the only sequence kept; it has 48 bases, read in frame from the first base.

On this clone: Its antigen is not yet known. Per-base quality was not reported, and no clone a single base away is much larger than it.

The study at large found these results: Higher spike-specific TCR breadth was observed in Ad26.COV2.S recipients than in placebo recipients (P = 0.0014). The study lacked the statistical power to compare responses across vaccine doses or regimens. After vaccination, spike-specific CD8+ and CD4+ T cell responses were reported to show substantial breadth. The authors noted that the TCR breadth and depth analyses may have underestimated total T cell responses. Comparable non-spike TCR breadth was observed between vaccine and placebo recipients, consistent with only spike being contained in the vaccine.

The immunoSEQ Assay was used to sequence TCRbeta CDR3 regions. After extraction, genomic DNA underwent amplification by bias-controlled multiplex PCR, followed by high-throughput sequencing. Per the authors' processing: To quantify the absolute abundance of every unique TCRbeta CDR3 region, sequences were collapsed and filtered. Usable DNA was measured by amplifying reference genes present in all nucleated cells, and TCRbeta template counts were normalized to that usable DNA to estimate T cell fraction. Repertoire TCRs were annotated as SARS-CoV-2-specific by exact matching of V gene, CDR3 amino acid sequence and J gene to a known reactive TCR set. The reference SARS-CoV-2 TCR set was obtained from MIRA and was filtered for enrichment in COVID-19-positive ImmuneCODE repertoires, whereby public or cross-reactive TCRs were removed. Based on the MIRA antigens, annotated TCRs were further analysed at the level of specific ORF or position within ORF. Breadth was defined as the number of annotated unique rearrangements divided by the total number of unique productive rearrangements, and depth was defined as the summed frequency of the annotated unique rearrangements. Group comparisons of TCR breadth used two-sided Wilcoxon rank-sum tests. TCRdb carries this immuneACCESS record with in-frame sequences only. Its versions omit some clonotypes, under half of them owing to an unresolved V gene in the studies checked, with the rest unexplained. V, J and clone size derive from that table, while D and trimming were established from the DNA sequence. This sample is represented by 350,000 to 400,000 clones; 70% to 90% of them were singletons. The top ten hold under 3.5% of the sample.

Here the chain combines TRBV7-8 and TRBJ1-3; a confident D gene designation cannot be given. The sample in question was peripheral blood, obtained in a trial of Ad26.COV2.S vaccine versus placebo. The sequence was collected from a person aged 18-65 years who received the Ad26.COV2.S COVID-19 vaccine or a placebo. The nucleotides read TGTGCCAGCAGCTTACCAAGGGCCTTCTCTGGAAACACCATATATTTT. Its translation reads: CASSLPRAFSGNTIYF.